This T cell receptor beta chain was captured by sequencing in a study of blood T cell repertoires in COVID-19. For the study at large: The origin of the acute and convalescent COVID-19 samples was the United States, Italy and Spain. PBMCs, B-cell-depleted T cells, or T cells provided the cDNA or gDNA that made up the material.

Germline CDR1 and CDR2: MNHEY and SVGAGI. The CDR3 totals 13 residues. Deletions cut 4 bases from V and 4 bases from J, with 10 bases between. In the authors' methods: Quantification of nucleated cells was approximated via reference gene primer amplification. The repertoire was sequenced with immunoSEQ multiplex PCR; TCRdb's copy has only in-frame clones and lacks some. V and J calls and clone size come straight from that table; D and trimming were deduced from the DNA. The top ten clones hold around 3% of a sample with some 350,000 clones, roughly 90% of them seen once. Seattle participants joined during active infection and were tracked over time.

Sequencing was performed on peripheral blood. This chain joins TRBV6-5 and TRBJ2-5, with D perhaps TRBD1 (6 bases). The source is a woman younger than 45 with COVID-19, enrolled during active disease. In DNA, the CDR3 is TGTGCCAGCAGTTCACAGGGTCTAGAGACCCAGTACTTC. This encodes CASSSQGLETQYF.